Below, 18 T cell receptor beta chains from the same sample are listed, as sequenced in a study of Graves' ophthalmopathy and Graves' hyperthyroidism. Amplification targeted the TCR beta CDR3 regions, with RNA transcripts as the source material. HTBI-primed RT-PCR formed the first round, and a multiplex PCR formed the second. Using its own MiXCR run on the multiplex PCR reads, TCRdb lists one record per CDR3 protein. Among hundreds of thousands of distinct CDR3 sequences listed, about a fifth were seen once. Sequences were obtained from peripheral blood. Receptors originate from a woman between 18 and 29 years old with stable Graves' hyperthyroidism. Some clones in this sample may be carry-over from other donors' samples.

This clonotype has ten or more counts. The rearrangement links TRBV6-4 to TRBJ2-2, with D tentatively TRBD1 or TRBD2 (5 bases each). CDR1 is MRHNA and CDR2 is SNTAGT in the germline V gene. The CDR3 is 16 residues long. Trimming removed 0 bases at V and 5 bases at J, with 13 bases between. The CDR3 loop is CASSDSGQGETGELFF. The DNA of the CDR3 is TGTGCCAGCAGTGACTCTGGGCAGGGAGAAACCGGGGAGCTGTTTTTT.

In its sample, this clonotype was seen many times. The gene calls are TRBV11-1 and TRBJ1-2; no clear D gene. Deletions cut 5 bases from V and 6 bases from J, with 13 bases between. CDR3 length: 13 amino acids. CDR1 is SGHAT and CDR2 is FQDESV in the germline V gene (reference sequence). Written as DNA, the CDR3 is TGTGCCAGCAGCCCCCGTAGGGCAAATGGCTACACCTTC. It codes for CASSPRRANGYTF.

In this sample, this clonotype turned up a few times. A much more abundant neighbour one base away suggests this may be a read error. The V gene is TRBV27, the J gene TRBJ2-7; weak D call: TRBD2 (6 bases). The germline gives CDR1 MNHEY, CDR2 SMNVEV (reference sequence). V was cut by 5 bases and J by 0 bases, with 14 bases left in between. The CDR3 is 15 amino acids. In DNA form, the CDR3 reads TGTGCCAGCAGTCCCTTGGGGAGGACCTCCTACGAGCAGTACTTC. Protein sequence: CASSPLGRTSYEQYF.

This clonotype was seen repeatedly, ten times or more. This chain joins TRBV20-1 and TRBJ2-7; TRBD1 matches 9 bases. The germline CDR1 and CDR2 sequences are DFQATT and SNEGSKA (reference sequence). The CDR3 totals 17 residues. The V and J ends lost 0 bases and 3 bases, in that order; junction bases with no gene match: 12. The CDR3 sequence is CSARELRWTGEGYEQYF. The CDR3 DNA sequence: TGCAGTGCTAGAGAGCTACGTTGGACAGGGGAAGGCTACGAGCAGTACTTC.

This clonotype was found many times. This rearrangement joins TRBV11-2 to TRBJ1-6; 7 positions agree with TRBD1. The CDR3 length is 15 residues. V lost 3 bases to trimming and J lost 6 bases; unmatched junction nucleotides: 5. The germline CDR1 and CDR2 sequences are SGHAT and FQNNGV. The CDR3 is CASSFAAGGNSPLHF. Written as DNA, the CDR3 is TGTGCCAGCAGCTTCGCGGCAGGGGGTAATTCACCCCTCCACTTT.

This clonotype has ten or more counts. The chain is built from TRBV30 and TRBJ2-5; TRBD2 is a possible D gene (5 bases). The germline V gene has CDR1 GTSNPN and CDR2 SVGIG (reference sequence). This CDR3 is 13 amino acids long. Trimming took off 1 base at V and 0 bases at J, with 6 bases between the two ends. The CDR3 DNA reads as TGTGCCTGGAGTGGAGGGAACCAAGAGACCCAGTACTTC. This codes for CAWSGGNQETQYF.

This clonotype was found many times. This sequence joins TRBV4-1 and TRBJ1-6; D call uncertain. The CDR3 runs 13 residues. V lost 4 bases, J lost 10 bases, and 11 bases lay in between. Germline V gene sequence: CDR1 MGHRA, CDR2 YSYEKL. The DNA for the CDR3 is TGCGCCAGCAGCCCCCCTGTTGTCTCACCCCTCCACTTT. Translating gives CASSPPVVSPLHF.

This clonotype was seen a few times. The rearrangement uses TRBV10-3 and TRBJ1-3, with unresolved D. V shed 2 bases and J shed 0 bases, with 8 bases lying between them. The CDR3 consists of 15 residues. Germline CDR1 is ENHRY and CDR2 is SYGVKD. DNA of the CDR3: TGTGCCATCAGTGAGATAGGAAACTCTGGAAACACCATATATTTT. Amino acid sequence: CAISEIGNSGNTIYF.

This clonotype was counted many times. The chain combines TRBV20-1 with TRBJ1-1; TRBD1 matches at 8 bases. CDR1 is DFQATT, CDR2 SNEGSKA, per germline (reference sequence). This CDR3 is built from 13 residues. The ends lost 8 bases at V and 5 bases at J; junction bases unmatched: 10. The CDR3 coding sequence is TGCAGTCCTGGAGGACAGGGAGGGACTGAAGCTTTCTTT. Translation: CSPGGQGGTEAFF.

This clonotype appeared a few times. The chain joins TRBV19 to TRBJ2-2; perhaps TRBD1 as D (6 bases). The germline gives CDR1 LNHDA, CDR2 SQIVND (reference sequence). Trimming cost V 3 bases and J 6 bases, with 14 bases left between them. This CDR3 contains 15 residues. This CDR3 reads CASSIWQGIAGELFF. CDR3 DNA sequence: TGTGCCAGTAGTATTTGGCAGGGGATCGCCGGGGAGCTGTTTTTT.

This clonotype was seen ten or more times. The V call is TRBV20-1, the J call TRBJ2-7, with D possibly called TRBD1 or TRBD2 (5 bases each). Trimming removed 6 bases from V and 1 base from J, with 10 bases in between. The CDR3 sequence is 12 residues long. CDR1 is DFQATT, CDR2 SNEGSKA, per germline (reference sequence). CDR3 in amino acids: CSARGPSYEQYF. CDR3 bases: TGCAGTGCGAGGGGACCTTCCTACGAGCAGTACTTC.

This chain connects TRBV20-1 to TRBJ1-1; D perhaps matches TRBD1 (5 bases). The germline CDR1 and CDR2 sequences are DFQATT and SNEGSKA (reference sequence). This CDR3 has 14 residues. CDR3 nucleotide sequence: TGCACCCTTCTCAACCCAAGGACAAGGATTGAAGCTTTCTTT. Amino acids: CTLLNPRTRIEAFF.

This clonotype was detected a few times. The chain has TRBV6-1 and TRBJ2-2, with D possibly matching TRBD1 (5 bases). The germline gives CDR1 MNHNS, CDR2 SASEGT. V lost 0 bases and J 6 bases, leaving 5 bases between the germline ends. The CDR3 is made up of 13 amino acids. Here the CDR3 reads CASSEAGAGELFF. The CDR3 nucleotides are TGTGCCAGCAGTGAAGCAGGGGCCGGGGAGCTGTTTTTT.

This clonotype occurred many times. The rearrangement joins TRBV4-1 to TRBJ2-7, with 7 bases aligning to TRBD1. V shed 6 bases and J 0 bases; nucleotides not matched to a gene: 8. The CDR3 covers 15 residues. CDR1 and CDR2 from the germline V gene are MGHRA and YSYEKL. CDR3 bases: TGCGCCAGCAGTGGGCAGGGGGACCTCTCCTACGAGCAGTACTTC. Encoded protein: CASSGQGDLSYEQYF.

In this sample, this clonotype turned up a few times. The chain uses TRBV27 and TRBJ1-5; TRBD1 is a possible D gene (6 bases). The CDR3 length is 17 residues. The V end was cut by 2 bases, the J end by 5 bases, with 19 bases between. Germline V gene data show CDR1 as MNHEY and CDR2 as SMNVEV (reference sequence). The CDR3 reads CASSLRGAGQGYQPQHF. The CDR3 DNA reads TGTGCCAGCAGTTTAAGGGGGGCAGGCCAGGGGTATCAGCCCCAGCATTTT.

Comments on this clonotype: Since a much larger clone is just one base distant, this may be a read error. The CDR3 does not end in the conserved phenylalanine or tryptophan, so this is likely a read error. This sequence joins TRBV7-2 and TRBJ1-3; D is ambiguous. The CDR3 runs to 15 residues. The V end was cut by 3 bases, the J end by 9 bases, with 18 bases between. Germline loops: CDR1 SGHTA, CDR2 FQGNSA. CDR3 DNA sequence: TGTGCCAGCAGCTTGAACGGACCACTGGAAGGCACCATATATTTG. Translated: CASSLNGPLEGTIYL.

This clonotype has at least ten counts. The gene calls are TRBV6-2 or TRBV6-3 and TRBJ2-7; perhaps TRBD1 as D (6 bases). Trimming left V 0 bases short and J 0 bases short, with 9 bases between. Germline lookup yields CDR1 MNHEY and CDR2 SVGEGT. This CDR3 contains 15 residues. Here the CDR3 DNA reads TGTGCCAGCAGTTACTCGAGACAGGACTCCTACGAGCAGTACTTC. Residues: CASSYSRQDSYEQYF.

This clonotype was recorded at least ten times. The chain uses TRBV27 and TRBJ2-7, with D possibly being TRBD1 or TRBD2 (5 bases each). Looked up from germline, CDR1 is MNHEY and CDR2 is SMNVEV (reference sequence). The V gene lost 4 bases and the J gene lost 2 bases, with 9 bases spanning the gap. The CDR3 length is 13 residues. CDR3 protein: CASSWGSPYEQYF. CDR3 bases: TGTGCCAGCAGTTGGGGGAGCCCCTACGAGCAGTACTTC.